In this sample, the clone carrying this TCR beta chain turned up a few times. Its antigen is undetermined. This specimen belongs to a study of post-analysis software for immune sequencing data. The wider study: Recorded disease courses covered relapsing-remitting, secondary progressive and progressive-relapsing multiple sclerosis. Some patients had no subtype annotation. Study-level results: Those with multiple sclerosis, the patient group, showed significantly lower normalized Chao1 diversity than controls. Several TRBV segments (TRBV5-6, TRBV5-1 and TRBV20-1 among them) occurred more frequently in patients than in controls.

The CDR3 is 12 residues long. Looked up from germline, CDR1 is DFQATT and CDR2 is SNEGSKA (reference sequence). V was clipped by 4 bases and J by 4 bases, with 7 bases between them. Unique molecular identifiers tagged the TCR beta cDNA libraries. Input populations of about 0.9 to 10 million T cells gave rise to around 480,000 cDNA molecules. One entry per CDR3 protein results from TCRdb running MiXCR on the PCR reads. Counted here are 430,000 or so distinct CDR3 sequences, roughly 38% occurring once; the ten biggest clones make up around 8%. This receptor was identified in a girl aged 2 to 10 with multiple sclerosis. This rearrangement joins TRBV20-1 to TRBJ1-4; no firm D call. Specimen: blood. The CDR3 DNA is TGCAGTGCTATGACGGTTAATGAAAAACTGTTTTTT. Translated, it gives CSAMTVNEKLFF.